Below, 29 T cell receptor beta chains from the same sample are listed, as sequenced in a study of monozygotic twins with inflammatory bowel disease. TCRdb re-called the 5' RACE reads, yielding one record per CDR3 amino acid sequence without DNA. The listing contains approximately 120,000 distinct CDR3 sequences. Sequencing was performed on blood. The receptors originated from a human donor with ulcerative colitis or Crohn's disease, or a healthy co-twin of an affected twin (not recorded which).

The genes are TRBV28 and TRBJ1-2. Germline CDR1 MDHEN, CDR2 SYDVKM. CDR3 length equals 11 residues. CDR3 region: CASTENYGYTF.

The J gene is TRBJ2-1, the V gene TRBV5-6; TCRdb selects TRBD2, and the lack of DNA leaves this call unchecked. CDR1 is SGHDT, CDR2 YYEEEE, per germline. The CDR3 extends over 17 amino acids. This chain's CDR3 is CASRLARRGSSYNEQFF.

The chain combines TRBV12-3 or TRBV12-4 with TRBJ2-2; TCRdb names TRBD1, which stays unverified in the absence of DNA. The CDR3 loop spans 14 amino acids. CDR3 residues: CASSSRPGAGELFF.

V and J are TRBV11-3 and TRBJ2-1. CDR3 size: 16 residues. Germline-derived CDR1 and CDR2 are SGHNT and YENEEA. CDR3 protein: CASSLGAGSSYNEQFF. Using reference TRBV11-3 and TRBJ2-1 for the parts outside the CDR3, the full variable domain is EAGVVQSPRYKIIEKKQPVAFWCNPISGHNTLYWYLQNLGQGPELLIRYENEEAVDDSQLPKDRFSAERLKGVDSTLKIQPAELGDSAVYLCASSLGAGSSYNEQFFGPGTRLTVL.

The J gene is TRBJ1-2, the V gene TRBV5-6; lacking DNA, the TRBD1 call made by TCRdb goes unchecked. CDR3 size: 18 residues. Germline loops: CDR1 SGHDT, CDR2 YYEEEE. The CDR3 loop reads CASSLPRRGLHVDYGYTF.

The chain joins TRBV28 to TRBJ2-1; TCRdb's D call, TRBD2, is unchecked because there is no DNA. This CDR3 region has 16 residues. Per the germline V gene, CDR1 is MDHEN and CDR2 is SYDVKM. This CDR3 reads CATGAGGLSSYNEQFF.

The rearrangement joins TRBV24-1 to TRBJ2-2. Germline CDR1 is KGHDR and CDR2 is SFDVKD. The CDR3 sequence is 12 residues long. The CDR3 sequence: CATQQSTGELFF.

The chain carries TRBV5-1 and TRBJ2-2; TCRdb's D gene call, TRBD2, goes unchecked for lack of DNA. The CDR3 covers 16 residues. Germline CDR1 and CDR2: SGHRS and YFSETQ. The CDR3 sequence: CASSLMPGLATGELFF. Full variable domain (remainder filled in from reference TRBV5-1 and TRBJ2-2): KAGVTQTPRYLIKTRGQQVTLSCSPISGHRSVSWYQQTPGQGLQFLFEYFSETQRNKGNFPGRFSGRQFSNSRSEMNVSTLELGDSALYLCASSLMPGLATGELFFGEGSRLTVL.

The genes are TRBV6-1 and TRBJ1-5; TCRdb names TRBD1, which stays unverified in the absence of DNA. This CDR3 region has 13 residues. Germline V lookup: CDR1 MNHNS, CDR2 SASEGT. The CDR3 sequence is CASTQGRNQPQHF.

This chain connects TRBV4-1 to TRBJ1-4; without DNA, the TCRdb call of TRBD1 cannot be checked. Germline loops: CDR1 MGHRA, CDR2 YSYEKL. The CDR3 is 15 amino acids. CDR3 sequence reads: CASSQEGGAGEKLFF.

The chain's CDR3 is CASSPLLAGVGDTQYF. The chain carries TRBV27 and TRBJ2-3; the D gene TCRdb calls, TRBD2, cannot be checked with no DNA. Germline values: CDR1 MNHEY, CDR2 SMNVEV (reference sequence). The CDR3 contains 16 residues.

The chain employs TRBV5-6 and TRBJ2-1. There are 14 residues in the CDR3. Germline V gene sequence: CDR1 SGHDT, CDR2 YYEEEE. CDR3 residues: CASSLYNSYNEQFF.

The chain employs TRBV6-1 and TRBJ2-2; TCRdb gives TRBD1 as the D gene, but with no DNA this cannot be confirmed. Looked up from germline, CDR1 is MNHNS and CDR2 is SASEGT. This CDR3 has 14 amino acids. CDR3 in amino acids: CASSPLRNTGELFF.

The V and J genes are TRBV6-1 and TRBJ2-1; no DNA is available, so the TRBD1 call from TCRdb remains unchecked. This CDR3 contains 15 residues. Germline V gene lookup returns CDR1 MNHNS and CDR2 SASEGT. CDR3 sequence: CASSMGQGDSNEQFF.

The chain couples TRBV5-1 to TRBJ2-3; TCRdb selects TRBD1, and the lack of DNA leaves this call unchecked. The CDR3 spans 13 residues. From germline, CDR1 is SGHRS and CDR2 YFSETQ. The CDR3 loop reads CASSRQRSDTQYF.

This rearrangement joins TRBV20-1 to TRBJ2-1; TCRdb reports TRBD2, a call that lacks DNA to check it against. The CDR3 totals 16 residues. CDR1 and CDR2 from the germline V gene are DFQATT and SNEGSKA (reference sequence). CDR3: CSARTQLAVSYNEQFF.

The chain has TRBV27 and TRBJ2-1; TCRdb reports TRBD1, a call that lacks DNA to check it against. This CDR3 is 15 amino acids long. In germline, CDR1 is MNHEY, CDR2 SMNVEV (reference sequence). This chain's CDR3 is CASSPAGTGENEQFF.

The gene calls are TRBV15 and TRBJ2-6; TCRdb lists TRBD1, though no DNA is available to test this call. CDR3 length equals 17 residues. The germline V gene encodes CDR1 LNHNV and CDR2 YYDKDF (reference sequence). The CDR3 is CATSRAPGTAGANVLTF.

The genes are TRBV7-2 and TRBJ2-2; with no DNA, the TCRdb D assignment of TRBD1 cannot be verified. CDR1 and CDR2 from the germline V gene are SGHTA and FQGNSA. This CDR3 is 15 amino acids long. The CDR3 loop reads CASRPGRKNTGELFF.

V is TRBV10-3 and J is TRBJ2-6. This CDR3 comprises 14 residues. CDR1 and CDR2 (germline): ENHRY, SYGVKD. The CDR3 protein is CAISEGYGANVLTF.

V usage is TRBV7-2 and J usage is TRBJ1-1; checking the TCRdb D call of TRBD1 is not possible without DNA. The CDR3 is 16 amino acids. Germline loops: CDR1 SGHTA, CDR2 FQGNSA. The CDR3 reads CASRRTVAGETTEAFF.

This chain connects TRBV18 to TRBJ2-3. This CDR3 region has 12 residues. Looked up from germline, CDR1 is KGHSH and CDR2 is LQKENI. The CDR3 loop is CASSPPGGTQYF.

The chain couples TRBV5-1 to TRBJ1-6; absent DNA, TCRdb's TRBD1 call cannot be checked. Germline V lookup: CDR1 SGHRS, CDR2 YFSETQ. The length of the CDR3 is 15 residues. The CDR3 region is CASSLGTRDNSPLHF.

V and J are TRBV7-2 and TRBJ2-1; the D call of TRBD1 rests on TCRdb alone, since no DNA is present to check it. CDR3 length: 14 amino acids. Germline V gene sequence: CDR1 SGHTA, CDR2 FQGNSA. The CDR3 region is CASSLGTLYNEQFF.

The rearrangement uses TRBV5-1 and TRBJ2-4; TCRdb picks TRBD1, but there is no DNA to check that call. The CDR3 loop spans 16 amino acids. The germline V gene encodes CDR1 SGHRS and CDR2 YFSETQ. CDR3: CASSLGAGGRLNIQYF.

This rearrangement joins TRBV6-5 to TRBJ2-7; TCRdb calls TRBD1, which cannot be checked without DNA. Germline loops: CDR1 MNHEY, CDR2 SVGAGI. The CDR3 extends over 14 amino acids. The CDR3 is CASSYSDRDHEQYF.

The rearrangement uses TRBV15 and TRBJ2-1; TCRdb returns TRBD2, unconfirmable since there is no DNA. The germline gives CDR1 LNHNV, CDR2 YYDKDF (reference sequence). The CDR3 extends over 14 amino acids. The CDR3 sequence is CAISTGGARNEQFF. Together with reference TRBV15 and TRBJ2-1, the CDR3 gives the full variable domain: DAMVIQNPRYQVTQFGKPVTLSCSQTLNHNVMYWYQQKSSQAPKLLFHYYDKDFNNEADTPDNFQSRRPNTSFCFLDIRSPGLGDTAMYLCAISTGGARNEQFFGPGTRLTVL.

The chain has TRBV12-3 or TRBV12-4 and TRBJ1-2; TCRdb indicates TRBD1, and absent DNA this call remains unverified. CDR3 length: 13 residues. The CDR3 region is CASSPQDGLGYTF.

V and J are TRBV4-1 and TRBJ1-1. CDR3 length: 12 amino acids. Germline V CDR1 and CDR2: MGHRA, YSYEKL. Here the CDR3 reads CASSQLDGEAFF.